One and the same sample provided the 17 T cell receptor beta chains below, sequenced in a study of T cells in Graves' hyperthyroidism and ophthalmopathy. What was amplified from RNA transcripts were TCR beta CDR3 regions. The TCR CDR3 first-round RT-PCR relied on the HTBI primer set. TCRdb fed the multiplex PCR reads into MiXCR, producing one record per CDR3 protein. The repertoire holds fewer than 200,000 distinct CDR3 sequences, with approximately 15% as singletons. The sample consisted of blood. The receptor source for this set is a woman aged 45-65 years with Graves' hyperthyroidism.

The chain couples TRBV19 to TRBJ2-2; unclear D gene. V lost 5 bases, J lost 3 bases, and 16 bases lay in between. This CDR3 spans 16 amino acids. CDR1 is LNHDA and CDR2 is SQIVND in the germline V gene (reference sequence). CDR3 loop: CASSHEPRVDTGELFF. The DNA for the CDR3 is TGTGCCAGTAGTCATGAACCCCGCGTCGACACCGGGGAGCTGTTTTTT.

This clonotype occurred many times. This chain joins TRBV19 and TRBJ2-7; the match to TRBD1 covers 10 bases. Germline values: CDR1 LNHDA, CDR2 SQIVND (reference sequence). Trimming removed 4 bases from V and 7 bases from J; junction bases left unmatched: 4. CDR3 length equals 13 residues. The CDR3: CASSRQGAREQYF. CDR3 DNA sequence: TGTGCCAGTAGTAGACAGGGGGCGCGGGAGCAGTACTTC.

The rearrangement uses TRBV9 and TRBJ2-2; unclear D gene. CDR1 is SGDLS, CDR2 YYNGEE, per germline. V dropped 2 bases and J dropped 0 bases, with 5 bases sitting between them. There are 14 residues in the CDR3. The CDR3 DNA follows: TGTGCCAGCAGCGTCCTAGCGAACACCGGGGAGCTGTTTTTT. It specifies CASSVLANTGELFF.

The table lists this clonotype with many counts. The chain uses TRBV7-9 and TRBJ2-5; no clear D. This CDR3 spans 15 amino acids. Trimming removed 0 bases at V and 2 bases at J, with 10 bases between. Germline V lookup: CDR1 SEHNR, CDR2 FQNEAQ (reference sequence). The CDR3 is CASSLAGSTQETQYF. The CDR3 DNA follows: TGTGCCAGCAGCTTAGCTGGTTCCACTCAAGAGACCCAGTACTTC.

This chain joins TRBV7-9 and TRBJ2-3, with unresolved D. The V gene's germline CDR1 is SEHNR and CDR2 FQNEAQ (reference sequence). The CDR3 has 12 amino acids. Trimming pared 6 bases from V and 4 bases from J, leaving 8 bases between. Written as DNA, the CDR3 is TGTGCCAGCAGTGCCATTTCAGATACGCAGTATTTT. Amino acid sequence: CASSAISDTQYF.

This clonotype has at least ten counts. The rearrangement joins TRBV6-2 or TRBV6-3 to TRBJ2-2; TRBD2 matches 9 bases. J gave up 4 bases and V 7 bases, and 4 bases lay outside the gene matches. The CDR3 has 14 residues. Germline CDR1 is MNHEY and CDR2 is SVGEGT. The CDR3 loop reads CASNPTSGTGELFF. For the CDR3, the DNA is TGTGCCAGCAACCCGACTAGCGGCACCGGGGAGCTGTTTTTT.

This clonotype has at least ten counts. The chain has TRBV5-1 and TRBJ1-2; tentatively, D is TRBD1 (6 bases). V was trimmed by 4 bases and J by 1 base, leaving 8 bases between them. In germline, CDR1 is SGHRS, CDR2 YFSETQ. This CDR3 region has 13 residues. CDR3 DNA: TGCGCCAGCAGCAAGGACAGTAACTATGGCTACACCTTC. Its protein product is CASSKDSNYGYTF.

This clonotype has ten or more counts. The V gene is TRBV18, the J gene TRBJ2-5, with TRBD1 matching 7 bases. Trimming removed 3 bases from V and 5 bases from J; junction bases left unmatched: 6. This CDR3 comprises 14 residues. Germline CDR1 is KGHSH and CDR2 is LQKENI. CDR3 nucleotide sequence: TGTGCCAGCTCACCCCAGACAGGGTCGGAGACCCAGTACTTC. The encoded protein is CASSPQTGSETQYF.

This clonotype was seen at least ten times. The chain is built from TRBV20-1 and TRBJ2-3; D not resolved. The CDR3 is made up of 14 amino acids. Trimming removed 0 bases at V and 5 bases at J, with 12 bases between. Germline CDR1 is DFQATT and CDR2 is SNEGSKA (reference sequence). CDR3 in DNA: TGCAGTGCTAGAGATCCCCCCTTAGGAGATACGCAGTATTTT. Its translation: CSARDPPLGDTQYF.

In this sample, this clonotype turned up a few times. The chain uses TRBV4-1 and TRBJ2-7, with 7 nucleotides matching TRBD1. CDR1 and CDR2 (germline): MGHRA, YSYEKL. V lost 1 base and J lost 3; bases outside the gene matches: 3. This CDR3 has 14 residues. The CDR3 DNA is TGCGCCAGCAGCCAAGTTTCAGGGGGCTACGAGCAGTACTTC. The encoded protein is CASSQVSGGYEQYF.

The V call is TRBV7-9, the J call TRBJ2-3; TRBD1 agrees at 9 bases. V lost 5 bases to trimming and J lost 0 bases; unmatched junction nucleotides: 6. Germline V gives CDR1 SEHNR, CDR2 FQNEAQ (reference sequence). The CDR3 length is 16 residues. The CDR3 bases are TGTGCCAGCAGCAGCGGACAGGGGACTAGCACAGATACGCAGTATTTT. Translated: CASSSGQGTSTDTQYF.

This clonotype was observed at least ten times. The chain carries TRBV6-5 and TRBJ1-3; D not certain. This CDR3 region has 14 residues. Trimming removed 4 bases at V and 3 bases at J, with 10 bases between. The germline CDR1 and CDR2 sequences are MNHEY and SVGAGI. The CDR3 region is CASSSGQIGNTIYF. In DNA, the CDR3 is TGTGCCAGCAGTTCCGGGCAGATTGGAAACACCATATATTTT.

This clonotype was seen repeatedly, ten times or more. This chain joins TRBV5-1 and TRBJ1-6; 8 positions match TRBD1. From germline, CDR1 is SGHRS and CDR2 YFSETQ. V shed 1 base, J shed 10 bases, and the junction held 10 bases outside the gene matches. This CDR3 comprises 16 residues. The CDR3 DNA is TGCGCCAGCAGCTTGTCTGGGACAGGCGGGGGATCACCCCTCCACTTT. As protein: CASSLSGTGGGSPLHF.

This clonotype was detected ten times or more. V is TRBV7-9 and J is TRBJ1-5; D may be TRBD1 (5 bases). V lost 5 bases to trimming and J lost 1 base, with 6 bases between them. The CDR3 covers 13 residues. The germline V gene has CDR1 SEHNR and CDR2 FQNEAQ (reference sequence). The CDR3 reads CASSGGSNQPQHF. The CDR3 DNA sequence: TGTGCCAGCAGCGGGGGAAGCAATCAGCCCCAGCATTTT. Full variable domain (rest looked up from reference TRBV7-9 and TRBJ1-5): DTGVSQNPRHKITKRGQNVTFRCDPISEHNRLYWYRQTLGQGPEFLTYFQNEAQLEKSRLLSDRFSAERPKGSFSTLEIQRTEQGDSAMYLCASSGGSNQPQHFGDGTRLSIL.

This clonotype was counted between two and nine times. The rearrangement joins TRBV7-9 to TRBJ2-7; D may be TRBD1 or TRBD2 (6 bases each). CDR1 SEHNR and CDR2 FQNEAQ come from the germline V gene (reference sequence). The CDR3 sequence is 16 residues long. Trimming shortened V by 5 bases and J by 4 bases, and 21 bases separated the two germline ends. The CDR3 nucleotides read TGTGCCAGCAGCGCTGCCGGGGGCGCCAGGATATACGAGCAGTACTTC. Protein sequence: CASSAAGGARIYEQYF.

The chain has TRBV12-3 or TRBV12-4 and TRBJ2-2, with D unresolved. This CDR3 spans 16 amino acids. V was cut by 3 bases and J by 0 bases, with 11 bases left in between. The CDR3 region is CASSLGNRANTGELFF. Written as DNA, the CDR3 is TGTGCCAGCAGTTTGGGGAACCGCGCGAACACCGGGGAGCTGTTTTTT.

The CDR3 loop is CASSPMGSNQPQHF. CDR3 DNA: TGTGCCAGCTCACCAATGGGTAGCAATCAGCCCCAGCATTTT. The chain has TRBV18 and TRBJ1-5; D call uncertain. The CDR3 runs to 14 residues. Germline CDR1 KGHSH, CDR2 LQKENI. V gave up 2 bases and J gave up 0 bases, with 5 bases separating them.